The 23 T cell receptor beta chains below come from one sample, sequenced in a study of blood T cell repertoires in COVID-19. Method: immunoSEQ multiplex PCR; TCRdb's copy keeps in-frame clones and lacks some. Of about 220,000 clones in the sample, 70% to 90% were seen once. Sequenced material: peripheral blood. These receptors were obtained from a man aged 45-60 years who had recovered from COVID-19.

J is TRBJ1-1 and V is TRBV11-2; tentative D call: TRBD1 (5 bases). CDR1 and CDR2 from the germline V gene are SGHAT and FQNNGV. CDR3 length: 13 residues. Deletions cut 4 bases from V and 1 base from J, with 7 bases between. The CDR3 loop reads CASSSTENTEAFF. In DNA, the CDR3 is TGTGCCAGCAGCTCGACAGAGAACACTGAAGCTTTCTTT.

The chain joins TRBV29-1 to TRBJ2-5; 9 positions match TRBD1. Germline CDR1 is SQVTM and CDR2 is ANQGSEA. The ends lost 5 bases at V and 3 bases at J; junction bases unmatched: 19. This CDR3 is built from 18 residues. The CDR3 loop is CSVSPPLGQGMFEETQYF. The CDR3 DNA follows: TGCAGCGTTAGCCCGCCGCTGGGACAGGGTATGTTTGAAGAGACCCAGTACTTC.

The chain joins TRBV5-1 to TRBJ2-7, with D possibly being TRBD2 (5 bases). CDR1 and CDR2 from the germline V gene are SGHRS and YFSETQ. This CDR3 is built from 14 residues. Trimming shortened V by 1 base and J by 2 bases, and 10 bases separated the two germline ends. For the CDR3, the DNA is TGCGCCAGCAGCTTGAGCGGTGCCCCCTACGAGCAGTACTTC. Translated: CASSLSGAPYEQYF.

The rearrangement joins TRBV18 to TRBJ2-3; 7 positions agree with TRBD1. CDR3 length: 15 residues. V trimming: 6 bases; J trimming: 6 bases; junction bases outside the gene matches: 12. In germline, CDR1 is KGHSH, CDR2 LQKENI. The CDR3: CASSLATGFIDTQYF. The CDR3 bases are TGTGCCAGCTCTCTCGCGACAGGGTTCATTGATACGCAGTATTTT.

The chain combines TRBV11-2 with TRBJ2-1, with D possibly being TRBD1 (5 bases). Germline V gives CDR1 SGHAT, CDR2 FQNNGV. This CDR3 contains 16 residues. Trimming took off 5 bases at V and 0 bases at J, with 14 bases between the two ends. In DNA, the CDR3 is TGTGCCAGCAGCCCACGGACACCTCTCTCCTACAATGAGCAGTTCTTC. Amino acid sequence: CASSPRTPLSYNEQFF.

Points on this clone: Different DNA sequences within this sample yield the same CDR3. This chain connects TRBV10-2 to TRBJ2-3, with D unresolved. Germline CDR1 reads WSHSY; CDR2 reads SAAADI. The CDR3 is 13 residues long. Trimming removed 6 bases at V and 2 bases at J, with 9 bases between. DNA for the CDR3: TGCGCCAGCAGAATATTAAACACAGATACGCAGTATTTT. Translating it yields CASRILNTDTQYF.

V and J are TRBV18 and TRBJ2-1, with TRBD2 identical over 8 bases. J gave up 7 bases and V 4 bases, and 15 bases lay outside the gene matches. This CDR3 region has 17 residues. From germline, CDR1 is KGHSH and CDR2 LQKENI. CDR3 nucleotide sequence: TGTGCCAGCTCACTAAACCTCCTGTCGGGAGGGAAAAATGAGCAGTTCTTC. Translating gives CASSLNLLSGGKNEQFF.

About this clone itself: Different DNA sequences within this sample yield the same CDR3. The gene calls are TRBV5-1 and TRBJ2-3; tentative D call: TRBD2 (6 bases). The germline V gene encodes CDR1 SGHRS and CDR2 YFSETQ. V was shortened by 0 bases and J by 3 bases, with 11 bases between the two germline ends. There are 15 residues in the CDR3. CDR3 loop: CASSLVLAGTDTQYF. The CDR3 DNA sequence: TGCGCCAGCAGCTTGGTACTAGCTGGTACAGATACGCAGTATTTT.

This clone was seen just once. J is TRBJ1-5 and V is TRBV19; D gene unclear. V was trimmed by 5 bases and J by 2 bases, leaving 13 bases between them. This CDR3 comprises 15 residues. Germline V gives CDR1 LNHDA, CDR2 SQIVND (reference sequence). CDR3 DNA: TGTGCCAGTAGTCGGGGTTTCGGCGGCAATCAGCCCCAGCATTTT. As protein: CASSRGFGGNQPQHF.

This chain connects TRBV7-7 to TRBJ2-2, with D perhaps TRBD2 (5 bases). This CDR3 is 15 amino acids long. Trimming stripped 6 bases from V and 6 bases from J, with 17 bases between. The germline gives CDR1 SSHAT, CDR2 FNYEAQ (reference sequence). CDR3 coding DNA: TGTGCCAGCAGTCCCCTCGGAGGCGGGTCCGGGGAGCTGTTTTTT. It translates to CASSPLGGGSGELFF. Based on the CDR3 plus reference TRBV7-7 and TRBJ2-2, the full variable domain is GAGVSQSPRYKVTKRGQDVTLRCDPISSHATLYWYQQALGQGPEFLTYFNYEAQPDKSGLPSDRFSAERPEGSISTLTIQRTEQRDSAMYRCASSPLGGGSGELFFGEGSRLTVL.

The chain links TRBV30 to TRBJ1-1, with D unclear. The ends were cut back, 3 bases at V and 1 base at J, with 12 bases in the middle. CDR3 size: 14 residues. Germline CDR1 and CDR2: GTSNPN and SVGIG (reference sequence). This chain's CDR3 is CAWRWSSRNTEAFF. CDR3 DNA: TGTGCCTGGAGATGGAGTTCTCGGAACACTGAAGCTTTCTTT.

The chain's CDR3 is CASSSSGTPLHTDTQYF. In DNA, the CDR3 is TGTGCCAGCAGTTCCTCCGGGACACCTCTTCACACAGATACGCAGTATTTT. V is TRBV6-9 and J is TRBJ2-3; weak D call: TRBD1 (6 bases). Germline CDR1 is MNHGY and CDR2 is SVAAGI. This CDR3 is built from 17 residues. Trimming took 4 bases from V and 2 from J, leaving 19 bases between them.

The count of this clone is one. This rearrangement joins TRBV11-2 to TRBJ2-3, with 7 bases aligning to TRBD1. The CDR3 has 14 amino acids. V gave up 6 bases and J gave up 6 bases; unmatched junction bases: 9. The germline CDR1 and CDR2 sequences are SGHAT and FQNNGV. The CDR3, as DNA: TGTGCCAGCAGACATGGGACAGTCGCGGATACGCAGTATTTT. It codes for CASRHGTVADTQYF.

J is TRBJ1-3 and V is TRBV25-1; D gene unclear. CDR1 and CDR2 from the germline V gene are MGHDK and SYGVNS. The V and J ends lost 1 base and 0 bases respectively, with 7 bases between them. CDR3 size: 15 residues. CDR3 DNA: TGTGCCAGCAGTGAATCGGGGTCCTCTGGAAACACCATATATTTT. Translation gives CASSESGSSGNTIYF.

The J gene is TRBJ2-2, the V gene TRBV28, with D hard to call. Trimming took off 7 bases at V and 6 bases at J, with 9 bases between the two ends. The CDR3 consists of 12 residues. Per germline, CDR1 MDHEN and CDR2 SYDVKM. The DNA for the CDR3 is TGTGCCAGCACCCGACGGGCCGGGGAGCTGTTTTTT. The encoded protein is CASTRRAGELFF. Combining the CDR3 with reference TRBV28 and TRBJ2-2 gives the whole variable domain DVKVTQSSRYLVKRTGEKVFLECVQDMDHENMFWYRQDPGLGLRLIYFSYDVKMKEKGDIPEGYSVSREKKERFSLILESASTNQTSMYLCASTRRAGELFFGEGSRLTVL.

This chain uses TRBV20-1 with TRBJ1-1, with 10 positions matching TRBD1. The CDR3 has 14 residues. The V and J ends lost 3 bases and 11 bases, in that order; junction bases with no gene match: 12. Germline CDR1 reads DFQATT; CDR2 reads SNEGSKA (reference sequence). CDR3 coding DNA: TGCAGTGCTAGTTCCCTGACAGGGGGCTTATCGGCTTTCTTT. The encoded protein is CSASSLTGGLSAFF.

This chain joins TRBV28 and TRBJ2-7, with 10 bases lining up with TRBD2. The V segment lost 5 bases and the J segment 5 bases; nucleotides outside the gene matches: 12. CDR1 is MDHEN and CDR2 is SYDVKM in the germline V gene. The CDR3 consists of 16 residues. CDR3 sequence: CASSPPLLAGDHEQYF. In nucleotides, the CDR3 is TGTGCCAGCAGTCCCCCCCTTCTAGCGGGAGACCACGAGCAGTACTTC.

The rearrangement joins TRBV24-1 to TRBJ1-2, with D perhaps TRBD1 (5 bases). Deletions cut 10 bases from V and 2 bases from J, with 7 bases between. Germline loops: CDR1 KGHDR, CDR2 SFDVKD. This CDR3 spans 11 amino acids. Here the CDR3 DNA reads TGTGCCACGGAGGGGAACTATGGCTACACCTTC. Encoded protein: CATEGNYGYTF.

The J gene is TRBJ1-5, the V gene TRBV12-3 or TRBV12-4, with D perhaps matching TRBD1 (6 bases). This CDR3 has 13 residues. V was pared by 5 bases and J by 5 bases, with 10 bases between. The CDR3 DNA reads as TGTGCCAGCAGTATGCAGGGGTATCAGCCCCAGCATTTT. Protein sequence: CASSMQGYQPQHF.

The gene calls are TRBV28 and TRBJ2-1, with 9 bases identical to TRBD2. Trimming cost V 1 base and J 5 bases; bases outside gene matches: 6. CDR1 is MDHEN, CDR2 SYDVKM, per germline. CDR3 length equals 16 residues. This CDR3 reads CASSLFSGSQHNEQFF. For the CDR3, the DNA is TGTGCCAGCAGTTTATTTAGCGGGAGTCAACACAATGAGCAGTTCTTC.

J is TRBJ2-7 and V is TRBV5-1, with 11 bases that match TRBD2. CDR3 length: 15 amino acids. The V gene's germline CDR1 is SGHRS and CDR2 YFSETQ. J lost 8 bases, V lost 0 bases, and 7 bases had no gene match. CDR3 coding DNA: TGCGCCAGCAGCTTGGCCCTCGGGACTAGCGGACAGCAGTACTTC. This gives the protein CASSLALGTSGQQYF.

The chain joins TRBV6-5 to TRBJ1-1; 7 bases align to TRBD1. V lost 4 bases and J lost 7; bases outside the gene matches: 6. The germline CDR1 and CDR2 sequences are MNHEY and SVGAGI. This CDR3 is built from 13 residues. The chain's CDR3 is CASSSTGTVEAFF. The CDR3 nucleotides read TGTGCCAGCAGTTCGACAGGGACGGTTGAAGCTTTCTTT.

The rearrangement joins TRBV7-9 to TRBJ2-7; 12 bases line up with TRBD2. Losses at the gene ends were 0 bases for V and 1 base for J; bases not matched to a gene: 7. This CDR3 spans 18 amino acids. Germline V gives CDR1 SEHNR, CDR2 FQNEAQ (reference sequence). The CDR3 DNA is TGTGCCAGCAGCTTAGCGAAGGCTAGCGGGAGGGGGTCCTACGAGCAGTACTTC. It specifies CASSLAKASGRGSYEQYF.